These T cell receptor beta chains were read from a single sample in a study of control samples from healthy donors and cancer patients. Repertoires were generated with immunoSEQ multiplex PCR, while TCRdb's copy carries only in-frame clones and drops some. The profile covers about 42,000 clones, with less than 90% appearing a single time and less than 55% taken by the ten largest. Source material: blood. The receptors shown here come from a man between 60 and 70 years old in good health. CDR3s include the opening cysteine and the closing phenylalanine or tryptophan. D genes are given only for firm matches. Rows may omit the clone size; those that give it use once, few, many or a size class.

-	TRBJ1-6	TRBV5-4	-	TGTGCCAGCAGCACTCCGTCGGGAGATAATTCACCCCTCCACTTT	CASSTPSGDNSPLHF
-	TRBJ2-1	TRBV28	TRBD2	TGTGCCAGCACCTCTAGCGGACCTTACAATGAGCAGTTCTTC	CASTSSGPYNEQFF
many	TRBJ2-1	TRBV5-1	TRBD2	TGCGCCAGCAGCCCCTTGTCCGGACTAGCTGGTAATGAGCAGTTCTTC	CASSPLSGLAGNEQFF
-	TRBJ2-1	TRBV24-1	-	TGTGCCACCAGTGATTCGTTGGCTAGCAGTGAGCAGTTCTTC	CATSDSLASSEQFF
-	TRBJ1-1	TRBV14	TRBD1	TGTGCCAGCAGTCTACAGGGGGCCGGCACTGAAGCTTTCTTT	CASSLQGAGTEAFF
-	TRBJ1-4	TRBV3-1/TRBV3-2	-	TGTGCCAGCAGCCAAGCATCCGGAGCATCTAATGAAAAACTGTTTTTT	CASSQASGASNEKLFF
-	TRBJ2-7	TRBV2	-	TGTGCCAGCGGAGCCGCATACGTCTACGAGCAGTACTTC	CASGAAYVYEQYF
-	TRBJ1-2	TRBV19	TRBD1	TGTGCCAGTAGTCCCGGGACAGGGCAGACTTTTGGCTACACCTTC	CASSPGTGQTFGYTF
-	TRBJ1-2	TRBV27	TRBD1	TGTGCCAGCAGTCCCGGGACAGGGTTTGGAGGCTACACCTTC	CASSPGTGFGGYTF
-	TRBJ2-7	TRBV7-2	-	TGTGCCAGCAGCTCGGTCCCAACCTACGAGCAGTACTTC	CASSSVPTYEQYF
once	TRBJ2-7	TRBV7-2	-	TGTGCCAGCAGCTTAGGTTGGAGGCAGGGAAATGACGAGCAGTACTTC	CASSLGWRQGNDEQYF
-	TRBJ1-2	TRBV19	-	TGTGCCACTAGCAGGGCTTATGGCTACACCTTC	CATSRAYGYTF
-	TRBJ1-2	TRBV3-1/TRBV3-2	TRBD1	TGTGCCAGCAGCCCCAGGGGGAGCTATGGCTACACCTTC	CASSPRGSYGYTF
once	TRBJ2-5	TRBV14	TRBD1	TGTGCCAGCAGCGAGGGACAGGTAGAGACCCAGTACTTC	CASSEGQVETQYF
-	TRBJ2-7	TRBV2	TRBD1	TGTGCCAGCCTGAGACCGGGACAGGGGCGCTCCTACGAGCAGTACTTC	CASLRPGQGRSYEQYF
many	TRBJ2-5	TRBV5-1	-	TGCGCCAGCCAAACTTTTTTAGGCCGCCAAGAGACCCAGTACTTC	CASQTFLGRQETQYF
once	TRBJ1-3	TRBV5-1	-	TGCGCCAGCAGCTTGGGTAACTCTGGAAACACCATATATTTT	CASSLGNSGNTIYF
-	TRBJ1-2	TRBV9	-	TGTGCCAGCAGCGTAGAGGACGACTATGGCTACACCTTC	CASSVEDDYGYTF
few	TRBJ1-2	TRBV30	TRBD1	TGTGCCTGGAGTCTCGCGGGACAGGGGTGGTATGGCTACACCTTC	CAWSLAGQGWYGYTF
-	TRBJ2-3	TRBV18	-	TGTGCCAGCTCACCATCCAGGGTGGCGGGATCCGATGGGGATACGCAGTATTTT	CASSPSRVAGSDGDTQYF
-	TRBJ1-6	TRBV7-2	-	TGTGCCAGCAGCTTAGGGGGGCGGTATAATTCACCCCTCCACTTT	CASSLGGRYNSPLHF
-	TRBJ1-2	TRBV5-4	-	TGTGCCAGCAGCTTTACAGGGACTAACTATGGCTACACCTTC	CASSFTGTNYGYTF
once	TRBJ1-6	TRBV7-9	-	TGTGCCAGCAGCTTACTGGAGAATTCACCCCTCCACTTT	CASSLLENSPLHF
-	TRBJ1-1	TRBV7-9	-	TGTGCCAGCAGCTTAGGGGTGGCGGACACTGAAGCTTTCTTT	CASSLGVADTEAFF
-	TRBJ2-3	TRBV5-1	TRBD2	TGCGCCAGCAGCTCGACTAGCAGCACAGATACGCAGTATTTT	CASSSTSSTDTQYF
-	TRBJ2-3	TRBV5-1	-	TGCGCCAGCAGCTTGGCACCTAGCACAGATACGCAGTATTTT	CASSLAPSTDTQYF
-	TRBJ1-4	TRBV5-6	-	TGTGCCAGCAGCCCTCTTACCCAGACAGCCCAAAAACTGTTTTTT	CASSPLTQTAQKLFF
-	TRBJ2-2	TRBV2	TRBD2	TGTGCCGGCGGGGGGTTGGCAGGCACCGGGGAGCTGTTTTTT	CAGGGLAGTGELFF
-	TRBJ1-5	TRBV28	-	TGTGCCAGCAGTTCACAGCAGGGTGATCAGCCCCAGCATTTT	CASSSQQGDQPQHF
-	TRBJ2-7	TRBV7-2	-	TGTGCCAGCAGCTTAGGTGGCGGGCCCTACGAGCAGTACTTC	CASSLGGGPYEQYF
-	TRBJ2-2	TRBV3-1/TRBV3-2	TRBD2	TGTGCCAGCCCTTGGGACAGGACTAGCGGGGGGTCGATGAACACCGGGGAGCTGTTTTTT	CASPWDRTSGGSMNTGELFF
-	TRBJ2-1	TRBV5-4	TRBD2	TGTGCCAGCAGCTTTACACGGGAGGGCCATGAGCAGTTCTTC	CASSFTREGHEQFF
-	TRBJ1-2	TRBV6-2/TRBV6-3	-	TGTGCCAGCAGTTACCGGGCAGGAAACTATGGCTACACCTTC	CASSYRAGNYGYTF
-	TRBJ1-1	TRBV28	-	TGTGCCAGCAGTTTACCTATACAGGGTGAAGCTTTCTTT	CASSLPIQGEAFF
-	TRBJ2-7	TRBV19	TRBD2	TGTGCCAGTAGTACAGGACTAGCGGGAGCGGGGGAGCAGTACTTC	CASSTGLAGAGEQYF
-	TRBJ1-3	TRBV5-5	-	TGTGCCAGCAGCCCCAGGGACGGCTCTGGAAACACCATATATTTT	CASSPRDGSGNTIYF
-	TRBJ2-1	TRBV3-1/TRBV3-2	TRBD2	TGTGCCAGCAGCCAAGAGGGGCTAGCGGGAGGAGGGACCAATGAGCAGTTCTTC	CASSQEGLAGGGTNEQFF
-	TRBJ1-2	TRBV6-5	-	TGTGCCAGCAGTTACTCTGGGGAGGCCTATGGCTACACCTTC	CASSYSGEAYGYTF
-	TRBJ2-6	TRBV7-9	-	TGTGCCAGCAGCTTAGCGGTGGGCCCTGGGGCCAACGTCCTGACTTTC	CASSLAVGPGANVLTF
-	TRBJ1-4	TRBV2	TRBD1	TGTGCCAGCAGTCCAGGGGGCGCTGGGGAAAAACTGTTTTTT	CASSPGGAGEKLFF
-	TRBJ1-1	TRBV6-2/TRBV6-3	-	TGTGCCAGCAGTTATCCGGGGCTAAATGTGAACACTGAAGCTTTCTTT	CASSYPGLNVNTEAFF
few	TRBJ1-6	TRBV19	TRBD1	TGTGCCAGTAGCTTCGGGACAGCTAATTCACCCCTCCACTTT	CASSFGTANSPLHF
-	TRBJ1-2	TRBV6-1	-	TGTGCCAGCAGTGAGGGGGGTGTTAACTATGGCTACACCTTC	CASSEGGVNYGYTF
-	TRBJ1-5	TRBV7-9	-	TGTGCCAGCAGCTTCGACGGACATAGCAATCAGCCCCAGCATTTT	CASSFDGHSNQPQHF
-	TRBJ1-5	TRBV7-8	-	TGTGCCAGCAGCTTAGCGAGCCAGGGGAGCAATCAGCCCCAGCATTTT	CASSLASQGSNQPQHF
-	TRBJ1-1	TRBV10-3	-	TGTGCCATCAGTGATCCGGGACGGACGAACACTGAAGCTTTCTTT	CAISDPGRTNTEAFF
-	TRBJ2-3	TRBV13	-	TGTGCCAGCAGCTTAGCGGGACTGAATACGCAGTATTTT	CASSLAGLNTQYF
-	TRBJ1-3	TRBV30	-	TGTGCCTGTCCGGGACCCTACTCTGGAAACACCATATATTTT	CACPGPYSGNTIYF
-	TRBJ1-1	TRBV19	-	TGTGCCAGTAGAAGTCCCGGCTCCATGAACACTGAAGCTTTCTTT	CASRSPGSMNTEAFF
-	TRBJ2-7	TRBV9	TRBD1	TGTGCCAGCAGCCTGGGGCGACAGGGCACCGAGCAGTACTTC	CASSLGRQGTEQYF
-	TRBJ2-7	TRBV9	-	TGTGCCAGCAGCGTAGCTCCAGGACAGACCGGCTACGAGCAGTACTTC	CASSVAPGQTGYEQYF
many	TRBJ1-2	TRBV2	-	TGTGCCAGGCAGGGCCCTTATGGCTACACCTTC	CARQGPYGYTF
-	TRBJ2-7	TRBV27	TRBD1	TGTGCCAGCAGTTCCCCCCATAGACAGGGGGCGGTCGAGCAGTACTTC	CASSSPHRQGAVEQYF
-	TRBJ1-1	TRBV29-1	TRBD1	TGCAGCGTTAGCGACAGGGTGACATCTTTCTTT	CSVSDRVTSFF
-	TRBJ1-2	TRBV5-1	-	TGCGCCAGCAGCTTTGGAGAATTCTACACCTTC	CASSFGEFYTF
-	TRBJ2-3	TRBV11-2	-	TGTGCCAGCAGTCACCGACGCGGCACAGATACGCAGTATTTT	CASSHRRGTDTQYF
-	TRBJ1-2	TRBV24-1	-	TGTGCCACCAGTGATTCTGTTGGCTACACCTTC	CATSDSVGYTF
-	TRBJ2-6	TRBV5-4	TRBD1	TGTGCCAGCAGCTCCGGGACAGGGGGCGGTGGGGCCAACGTCCTGACTTTC	CASSSGTGGGGANVLTF
-	TRBJ2-7	TRBV4-2	TRBD1	TGTGCCAGCAGCCAAGATCCCGGGACAGGGTACTACGAGCAGTACTTC	CASSQDPGTGYYEQYF